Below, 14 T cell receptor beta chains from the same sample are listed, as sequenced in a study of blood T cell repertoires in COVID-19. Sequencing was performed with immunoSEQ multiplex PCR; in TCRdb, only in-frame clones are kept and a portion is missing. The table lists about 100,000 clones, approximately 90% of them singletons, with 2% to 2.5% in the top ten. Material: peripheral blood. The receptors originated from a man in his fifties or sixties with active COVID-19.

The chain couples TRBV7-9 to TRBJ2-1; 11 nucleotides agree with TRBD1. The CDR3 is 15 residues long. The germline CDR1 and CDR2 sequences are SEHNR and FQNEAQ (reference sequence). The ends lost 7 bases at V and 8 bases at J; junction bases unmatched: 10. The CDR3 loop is CASTEMGQGGDEQFF. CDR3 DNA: TGTGCCAGCACCGAGATGGGACAGGGGGGCGATGAGCAGTTCTTC.

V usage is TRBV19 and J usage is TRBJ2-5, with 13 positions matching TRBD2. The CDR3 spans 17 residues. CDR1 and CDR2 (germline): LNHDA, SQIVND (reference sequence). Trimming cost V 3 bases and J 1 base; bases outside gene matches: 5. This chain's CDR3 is CASSMGLAGTVQETQYF. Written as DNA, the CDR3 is TGTGCCAGTAGTATGGGACTAGCGGGAACTGTCCAAGAGACCCAGTACTTC.

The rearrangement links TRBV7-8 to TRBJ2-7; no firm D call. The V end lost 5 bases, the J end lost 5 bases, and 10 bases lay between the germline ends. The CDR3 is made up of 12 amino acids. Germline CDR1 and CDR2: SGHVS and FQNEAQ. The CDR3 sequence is CASSLKADEQYV. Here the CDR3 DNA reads TGTGCCAGCAGCCTTAAAGCCGACGAGCAGTACGTC.

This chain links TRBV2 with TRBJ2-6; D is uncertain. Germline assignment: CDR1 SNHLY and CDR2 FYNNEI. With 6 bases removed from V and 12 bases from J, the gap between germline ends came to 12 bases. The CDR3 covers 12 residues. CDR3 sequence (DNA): TGTGCCAGCAGCCCTGACTCCGCCGTCCTGACTTTC. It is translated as CASSPDSAVLTF.

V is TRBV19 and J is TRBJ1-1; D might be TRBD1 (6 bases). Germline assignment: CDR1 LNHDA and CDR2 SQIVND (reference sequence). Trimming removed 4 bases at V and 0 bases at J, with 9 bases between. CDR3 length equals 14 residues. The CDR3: CASSRGDMNTEAFF. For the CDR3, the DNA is TGTGCCAGTAGTAGAGGGGACATGAACACTGAAGCTTTCTTT.

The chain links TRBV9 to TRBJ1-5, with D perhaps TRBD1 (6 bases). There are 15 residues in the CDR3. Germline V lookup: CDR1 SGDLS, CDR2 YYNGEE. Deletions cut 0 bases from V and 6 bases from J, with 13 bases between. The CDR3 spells CASSVAGVSGQPQHF. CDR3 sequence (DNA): TGTGCCAGCAGCGTAGCAGGGGTATCGGGTCAGCCCCAGCATTTT.

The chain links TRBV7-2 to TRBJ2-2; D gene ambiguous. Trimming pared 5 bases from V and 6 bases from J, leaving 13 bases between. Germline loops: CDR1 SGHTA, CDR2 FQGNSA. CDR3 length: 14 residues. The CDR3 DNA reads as TGTGCCAGCAGCACCTACATGACTCCCGGGGAGCTGTTTTTT. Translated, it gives CASSTYMTPGELFF.

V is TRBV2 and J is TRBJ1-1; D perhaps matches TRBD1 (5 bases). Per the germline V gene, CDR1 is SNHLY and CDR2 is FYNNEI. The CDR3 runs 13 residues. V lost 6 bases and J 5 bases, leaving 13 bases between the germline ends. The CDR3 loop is CASRRGEGTEAFF. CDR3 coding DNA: TGTGCCAGCAGACGGGGGGAGGGGACTGAAGCTTTCTTT. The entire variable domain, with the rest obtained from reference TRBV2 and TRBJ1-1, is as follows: EPEVTQTPSHQVTQMGQEVILRCVPISNHLYFYWYRQILGQKVEFLVSFYNNEISEKSEIFDDQFSVERPDGSNFTLKIRSTKLEDSAMYFCASRRGEGTEAFFGQGTRLTVV.

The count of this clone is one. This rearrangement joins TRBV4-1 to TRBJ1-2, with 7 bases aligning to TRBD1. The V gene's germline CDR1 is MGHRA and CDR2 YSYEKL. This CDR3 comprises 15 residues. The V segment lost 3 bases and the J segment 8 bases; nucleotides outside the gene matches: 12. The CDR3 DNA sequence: TGCGCCAGCAGCCAGGAACAGGGGTTCGCTGAGGGCTACACCTTC. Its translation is CASSQEQGFAEGYTF.

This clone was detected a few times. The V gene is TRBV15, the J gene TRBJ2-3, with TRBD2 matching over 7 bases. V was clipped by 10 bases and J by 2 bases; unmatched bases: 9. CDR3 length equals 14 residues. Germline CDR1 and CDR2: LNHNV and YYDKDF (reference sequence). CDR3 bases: TGTGCCATTTCGCCGGGACTACCCACAGATACGCAGTATTTT. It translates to CAISPGLPTDTQYF.

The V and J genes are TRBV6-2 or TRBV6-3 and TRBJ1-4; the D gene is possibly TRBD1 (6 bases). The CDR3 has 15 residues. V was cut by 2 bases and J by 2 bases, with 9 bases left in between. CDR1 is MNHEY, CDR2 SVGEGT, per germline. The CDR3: CASSYGGATNEKLFF. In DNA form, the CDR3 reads TGTGCCAGCAGTTACGGGGGGGCCACTAATGAAAAACTGTTTTTT.

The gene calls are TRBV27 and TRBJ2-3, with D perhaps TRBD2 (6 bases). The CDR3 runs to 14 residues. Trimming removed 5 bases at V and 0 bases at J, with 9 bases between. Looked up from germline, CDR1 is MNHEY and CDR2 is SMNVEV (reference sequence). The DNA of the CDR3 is TGTGCCAGCAGTAGTAGCGGAAGCACAGATACGCAGTATTTT. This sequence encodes CASSSSGSTDTQYF.

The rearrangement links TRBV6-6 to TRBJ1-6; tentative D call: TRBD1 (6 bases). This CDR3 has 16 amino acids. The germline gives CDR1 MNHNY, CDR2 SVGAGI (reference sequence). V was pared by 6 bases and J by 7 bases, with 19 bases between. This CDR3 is CASSLNPGRGNSPLHF. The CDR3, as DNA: TGTGCCAGCAGCCTGAACCCGGGAAGGGGGAATTCACCCCTCCACTTT.

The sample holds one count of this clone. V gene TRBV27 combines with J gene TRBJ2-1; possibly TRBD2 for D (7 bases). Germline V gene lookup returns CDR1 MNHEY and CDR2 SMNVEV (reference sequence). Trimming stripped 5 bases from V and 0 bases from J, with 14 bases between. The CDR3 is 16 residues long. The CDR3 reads CASSPLGGLSYNEQFF. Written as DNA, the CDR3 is TGTGCCAGCAGTCCCCTCGGGGGGCTCTCCTACAATGAGCAGTTCTTC.